These T cell receptor beta chains were read from a single sample in a study of T cells in localized non-small cell lung cancer. The method was immunoSEQ multiplex PCR; TCRdb's version includes in-frame clones alone and lacks a portion of them. This sample has tens of thousands of clones, with approximately 84% found just once. Specimen: peripheral blood, collected before any cancer treatment. These receptors all stem from a female donor older than 55 with stage I lung adenocarcinoma. Each CDR3 is given with its conserved first and last residue. D genes are given only for firm matches. Clone size appears in some rows only: once, few, many, or a class for an expanded clone.

v_call	d_call	j_call	cdr3_length	clone_size	cdr3_aa	cdr3_nt
TRBV12-5	NA	TRBJ2-1	13	NA	CASGPDLNRKQFF	TGTGCTAGTGGTCCCGATTTGAATAGAAAGCAGTTCTTC
TRBV9	NA	TRBJ1-1	14	NA	CASSVVTVNTEAFF	TGTGCCAGCAGCGTAGTGACAGTCAACACTGAAGCTTTCTTT
TRBV14	NA	TRBJ1-5	16	NA	CASSQDGQISNQPQHF	TGTGCCAGCAGCCAAGATGGACAGATTAGCAATCAGCCCCAGCATTTT
TRBV27	TRBD1	TRBJ1-6	14	NA	CASKQTGLSSPLHF	TGTGCCAGCAAGCAGACAGGGTTGAGTTCACCCCTCCACTTT
TRBV6-5	NA	TRBJ2-7	15	NA	CASSYSQGQTYEQYF	TGTGCCAGCAGTTACTCCCAGGGGCAAACCTACGAGCAGTACTTC
TRBV6-4	NA	TRBJ1-1	11	NA	CASHAGLEAFF	TGTGCCTCCCACGCGGGACTTGAAGCTTTCTTT
TRBV5-1	TRBD2	TRBJ2-1	16	few	CASSLSSGKGYNEQFF	TGCGCCAGCAGCTTATCTAGCGGGAAGGGGTATAATGAGCAGTTCTTC
TRBV6-1	NA	TRBJ1-1	13	once	CASIHLQRGEAFF	TGTGCCAGCATCCACCTTCAACGTGGTGAAGCTTTCTTT
TRBV6-6	TRBD2	TRBJ2-1	14	once	CASSWGGGADEQFF	TGTGCCAGCAGTTGGGGCGGGGGGGCCGATGAGCAGTTCTTC
TRBV4-2	TRBD2	TRBJ2-3	19	NA	CASSPRNRGTSGATDTQYF	TGTGCCAGCAGCCCCCGAAACCGCGGGACTAGCGGGGCAACAGATACGCAGTATTTT
TRBV15	TRBD2	TRBJ2-5	15	NA	CATSRGAGGQETQYF	TGTGCCACCAGCAGAGGGGCGGGGGGCCAAGAGACCCAGTACTTC
TRBV30	NA	TRBJ2-7	13	NA	CAWSADGSYEQYF	TGTGCCTGGAGTGCGGACGGTAGCTACGAGCAGTACTTC
TRBV5-1	NA	TRBJ1-1	15	NA	CASRTGRWDSSEAFF	TGCGCCAGTAGAACAGGTCGATGGGATAGCTCTGAAGCTTTCTTT
TRBV18	NA	TRBJ1-1	15	once	CASSPPTGANTEAFF	TGTGCCAGCTCACCACCCACGGGCGCGAACACTGAAGCTTTCTTT
TRBV6-6	TRBD2	TRBJ2-3	14	once	CASSLAGNTDTQYF	TGTGCCAGCAGTCTAGCGGGAAACACAGATACGCAGTATTTT
TRBV4-1	TRBD2	TRBJ2-1	15	NA	CATSRREGLYNEQFF	TGCGCCACCTCGCGGCGGGAGGGCCTCTACAATGAGCAGTTCTTC
TRBV10-1	TRBD2	TRBJ2-7	12	NA	CARRGEGYEQYF	TGCGCCCGGCGGGGGGAAGGCTACGAGCAGTACTTC
TRBV18	NA	TRBJ1-2	15	NA	CASSPRADGSYGYTF	TGTGCCAGCTCACCACGTGCCGATGGTAGCTATGGCTACACCTTC
TRBV30	NA	TRBJ1-4	14	NA	CAWRVRGFGEKLFF	TGTGCCTGGAGGGTTCGAGGGTTTGGTGAAAAACTGTTTTTT
TRBV4-1	NA	TRBJ1-2	15	NA	CASSQGAGVAHGYTF	TGCGCCAGCAGCCAAGGCGCAGGGGTGGCGCATGGCTACACCTTC
TRBV9	NA	TRBJ2-3	15	NA	CASSVAGGRTDTQYF	TGTGCCAGCAGCGTAGCGGGGGGCCGCACAGATACGCAGTATTTT
TRBV9	NA	TRBJ1-3	16	NA	CASSVVDRSSGNTIYF	TGTGCCAGCAGCGTAGTCGACAGGAGCTCTGGAAACACCATATATTTT
TRBV2	NA	TRBJ2-2	11	NA	CASSVTGELFF	TGTGCCAGCAGTGTTACCGGGGAGCTGTTTTTT
TRBV11-3	NA	TRBJ1-2	13	NA	CASSPQAGRGYTF	TGTGCCAGCAGCCCCCAGGCAGGGCGAGGCTACACCTTC
TRBV21-1	NA	TRBJ1-2	14	few	CASRKAGAAGGYTF	TGTGCCAGTCGAAAAGCGGGGGCTGCGGGAGGCTACACCTTC
TRBV19	TRBD1	TRBJ1-6	14	once	CASSPGGWNSPLHF	TGTGCCAGTAGTCCAGGGGGGTGGAATTCACCCCTCCACTTT
TRBV18	NA	TRBJ1-1	14	NA	CASSTTTGSTEAFF	TGTGCCAGCTCAACGACTACAGGTTCCACTGAAGCTTTCTTT
TRBV30	NA	TRBJ1-5	16	NA	CAFERDLLGNNQPQHF	TGTGCCTTTGAACGGGACCTCCTCGGGAACAATCAGCCCCAGCATTTT
TRBV5-5	NA	TRBJ1-2	13	few	CASSTRADYGYTF	TGTGCCAGCAGCACCAGGGCTGACTATGGCTACACCTTC
TRBV4-2	NA	TRBJ2-1	15	NA	CASSQEVTRRNEQFF	TGTGCCAGCAGCCAAGAAGTCACCAGGAGGAATGAGCAGTTCTTC
TRBV9	TRBD1	TRBJ1-1	15	medium-sized	CASSVEDRGNTEAFF	TGTGCCAGCAGCGTAGAGGACAGGGGGAACACTGAAGCTTTCTTT
TRBV7-6	NA	TRBJ2-3	12	NA	CASSPRTDTQYF	TGTGCCAGCAGCCCCCGGACAGATACGCAGTATTTT
TRBV11-2	NA	TRBJ2-3	10	once	CASAWDTQYF	TGTGCCAGCGCTTGGGATACGCAGTATTTT
TRBV7-7	TRBD1	TRBJ2-7	13	NA	CASSLDRGYEQYF	TGTGCTAGCAGCCTGGACAGGGGATACGAGCAGTACTTC
TRBV6-5	NA	TRBJ1-1	11	NA	CASRGYTEAFF	TGTGCCAGCAGGGGCTACACTGAAGCTTTCTTT
TRBV29-1	NA	TRBJ2-1	13	NA	CSVETYSYNEQFF	TGCAGCGTTGAAACTTACTCCTACAATGAGCAGTTCTTC
TRBV6-5	NA	TRBJ2-3	14	NA	CASSSPPGTDTQYF	TGTGCCAGCAGTTCCCCCCCGGGGACAGATACGCAGTATTTT